This TCR beta chain was recorded in a study of cytomegalovirus exposure and HLA in healthy donors. Study results and caveats: Trimming of TCR beta V- and J-genes showed a link, identified in a later analysis, to a missense DCLRE1C variant. When the data were analyzed later, several of the most significant clusters appeared to be linked to common viral pathogens.

On this clone: Its antigen is still unknown.

The PCR used 60 Vbeta and 13 Jbeta primers. Measured with immunoSEQ multiplex PCR; TCRdb has only the in-frame clones, and not every one. The sample lists about 120,000 clones; about three fifths were seen once. The trim removed 5 bases at V and 0 bases at J, leaving 2 bases unmatched. CDR1 is SGHTA, CDR2 FQGNSA, per germline. The CDR3 sequence is 14 residues long. The chain couples TRBV7-2 to TRBJ2-3, with 7 bases aligning to TRBD1. Material for sequencing was PBMCs. The sequence came from a man between 35 and 55 years old in good health and CMV-seropositive. CDR3 nucleotides: TGTGCCAGCAGCCTGGGACAGAGCACAGATACGCAGTATTTT. The encoded protein is CASSLGQSTDTQYF.